These 11 T cell receptor beta chains were sequenced from one sample in a study of OX40 agonist ivuxolimab in advanced cancers. Preparation of the library involved the immunoSEQ multiplex PCR assay. TCRdb re-hosts the immuneACCESS table, in-frame sequences only. Its copies lack some clones; in the studies checked, an unresolved V gene accounts for under half of them, and the cause for the rest is not known. The sample contains approximately 110,000 clones, around 93% of them found a single time. The ten biggest clones cover roughly 0.8% of the sample. The starting material was CD4+ or CD8+ T cells sorted from blood, obtained in a trial of the OX40 agonist ivuxolimab. The receptors come from an adult with an advanced solid tumor such as melanoma, head and neck, liver or kidney cancer.

V is TRBV6-5 and J is TRBJ2-1; D possibly matches TRBD1 or TRBD2 (6 bases each). The CDR3 is 13 amino acids. V was clipped by 6 bases and J by 9 bases, with 15 bases between them. The germline CDR1 and CDR2 sequences are MNHEY and SVGAGI. The DNA for the CDR3 is TGTGCCAGCAGCACCCCGGGGGCTGGTGAGCAGTTCTTC. Its translation is CASSTPGAGEQFF.

The genes are TRBV4-3 and TRBJ2-7; D is perhaps TRBD2 (5 bases). The CDR3 is 15 residues long. The ends were cut back, 0 bases at V and 2 bases at J, with 11 bases in the middle. Germline CDR1 is LGHNA and CDR2 is YSLEER. CDR3 in amino acids: CASSQDPQAAYEQYF. Here the CDR3 DNA reads TGCGCCAGCAGCCAAGATCCCCAAGCGGCCTACGAGCAGTACTTC.

In nucleotides, the CDR3 is TGTGCCAGCAGCTTGGGGGACGAAGGTTTTGGAGAGACCCAGTACTTC. It encodes CASSLGDEGFGETQYF. The genes are TRBV5-4 and TRBJ2-5; perhaps D is TRBD1 or TRBD2 (5 bases each). The CDR3 consists of 16 residues. Trimming removed 0 bases from V and 4 bases from J, with 16 bases in between. Germline V gene sequence: CDR1 SGHNT, CDR2 YYREEE (reference sequence). Together with reference TRBV5-4 and TRBJ2-5, the CDR3 gives the full variable domain: ETGVTQSPTHLIKTRGQQVTLRCSSQSGHNTVSWYQQALGQGPQFIFQYYREEENGRGNFPPRFSGLQFPNYSSELNVNALELDDSALYLCASSLGDEGFGETQYFGPGTRLLVL.

This clone was found a few times. V is TRBV5-6 and J is TRBJ1-1; D unresolved. This CDR3 is 13 amino acids long. Trimming shortened V by 6 bases and J by 1 base, and 10 bases separated the two germline ends. Per the germline V gene, CDR1 is SGHDT and CDR2 is YYEEEE. CDR3 residues: CASIQVGNTEAFF. The CDR3 DNA reads as TGTGCCAGCATCCAGGTCGGGAACACTGAAGCTTTCTTT. Full variable domain (rest looked up from reference TRBV5-6 and TRBJ1-1): DAGVTQSPTHLIKTRGQQVTLRCSPKSGHDTVSWYQQALGQGPQFIFQYYEEEERQRGNFPDRFSGHQFPNYSSELNVNALLLGDSALYLCASIQVGNTEAFFGQGTRLTVV.

This clone was seen only once. The V call is TRBV7-2, the J call TRBJ1-1, with D possibly being TRBD1 (5 bases). CDR3 length equals 14 residues. V was trimmed by 6 bases and J by 4 bases, leaving 15 bases between them. CDR1 is SGHTA, CDR2 FQGNSA, per germline. The CDR3 sequence: CASSNGGSSTEAFF. The CDR3 DNA follows: TGTGCCAGCAGTAACGGGGGAAGTAGCACTGAAGCTTTCTTT.

The rearrangement links TRBV25-1 to TRBJ2-1; no firm D call. Trimming took off 8 bases at V and 1 base at J, with 12 bases between the two ends. This CDR3 is built from 14 residues. Germline V gene sequence: CDR1 MGHDK, CDR2 SYGVNS. CDR3 residues: CASGRVGSYNEQFF. The DNA for the CDR3 is TGTGCCAGCGGACGGGTTGGGTCCTACAATGAGCAGTTCTTC.

This clone was counted a single time. V is TRBV11-2 and J is TRBJ2-5; a possible D gene is TRBD2 (5 bases). Trimming removed 8 bases from V and 1 base from J, with 11 bases in between. Germline CDR1 reads SGHAT; CDR2 reads FQNNGV. The CDR3 has 13 amino acids. The CDR3 spells CASSRRVQETQYF. In DNA form, the CDR3 reads TGTGCCAGCTCCCGGCGGGTCCAAGAGACCCAGTACTTC.

The chain uses TRBV28 and TRBJ1-2, with D possibly matching TRBD1 (6 bases). V was clipped by 3 bases and J by 5 bases, with 16 bases between them. Germline assignment: CDR1 MDHEN and CDR2 SYDVKM. The CDR3 runs 15 residues. CDR3 sequence (DNA): TGTGCCAGCAGTTTTGGCGACAGGAGAGGGTATGGCTACACCTTC. Translating it yields CASSFGDRRGYGYTF.

The genes are TRBV10-3 and TRBJ2-7; D is undetermined. There are 14 residues in the CDR3. Germline lookup yields CDR1 ENHRY and CDR2 SYGVKD. V lost 7 bases, J lost 2 bases, and 15 bases lay in between. The chain's CDR3 is CAINIPGAPYEQYF. CDR3 DNA sequence: TGTGCCATCAATATCCCAGGAGCCCCCTACGAGCAGTACTTC.

This rearrangement joins TRBV7-2 to TRBJ2-5; weak D call: TRBD1 (5 bases). Trimming left V 5 bases short and J 5 bases short, with 15 bases between. This CDR3 has 14 residues. Germline V lookup: CDR1 SGHTA, CDR2 FQGNSA. The chain's CDR3 is CASSPSRVQETQYF. CDR3 coding DNA: TGTGCCAGCAGCCCCTCCAGGGTTCAGGAGACCCAGTACTTC.

The chain links TRBV28 to TRBJ2-6; 9 bases match TRBD1. The V and J ends lost 6 bases and 9 bases, in that order; junction bases with no gene match: 6. The CDR3 is 14 amino acids. Germline lookup yields CDR1 MDHEN and CDR2 SYDVKM. CDR3 nucleotides: TGTGCCAGCAGGTCCCCGGGACAGGGCAACGTCCTGACTTTC. Its protein product is CASRSPGQGNVLTF. Full variable domain (outside the CDR3, taken from reference TRBV28 and TRBJ2-6): DVKVTQSSRYLVKRTGEKVFLECVQDMDHENMFWYRQDPGLGLRLIYFSYDVKMKEKGDIPEGYSVSREKKERFSLILESASTNQTSMYLCASRSPGQGNVLTFGAGSRLTVL.